This TCR beta chain was identified during a study of blood T cell repertoires in COVID-19. Repertoires were generated with immunoSEQ multiplex PCR, while TCRdb's copy carries only in-frame clones and drops some. The repertoire holds roughly 230,000 clones, with over 75% as singletons. V gave up 3 bases and J gave up 3 bases, with 8 bases separating them. The germline V gene has CDR1 DFQATT and CDR2 SNEGSKA (reference sequence). The CDR3 covers 13 residues. The J gene is TRBJ1-4, the V gene TRBV20-1; D call uncertain. This clonotype originated in a woman aged 60-75 years who had recovered from COVID-19. Sequences were obtained from PBMCs or T cells enriched from blood (not recorded which). In DNA, the CDR3 is TGCAGTGCTAGTAGTAGCTCTAATGAAAAACTGTTTTTT. Its protein product is CSASSSSNEKLFF.